This record covers a single T cell receptor beta chain. Its antigen is as yet unknown. The protocol was immunoSEQ multiplex PCR, while the TCRdb copy is restricted to in-frame clones and leaves out a portion. The table shows about 360,000 clones, with around 86% occurring only once. Germline V CDR1 and CDR2: SNHLY, FYNNEI. This CDR3 contains 15 residues. V lost 8 bases to trimming and J lost 4 bases; unmatched junction nucleotides: 10. The data are from a study of cytomegalovirus exposure and HLA in healthy donors. Findings and limits, study-wide: Rare TCR sequences predominated, though certain public TCRs were found in many donors. The authors listed approximately 160 TCR beta chains as cytomegalovirus-associated.

Sequenced material: PBMCs. The sequence was collected from a woman between 18 and 29 years old in good health and CMV-seronegative. The rearrangement uses TRBV2 and TRBJ1-5; 8 bases fit TRBD1. The CDR3 bases are TGTGCCAGCGAGGAGACAGGGGTCCCTAATCAGCCCCAGCATTTT. Amino acids: CASEETGVPNQPQHF.